The sequence of this TCR beta chain was determined in a study of response to subunit inactivated influenza vaccine. TCRdb re-derived calls from the RT-PCR reads in MiXCR, one entry per CDR3 protein. Of about 500,000 distinct CDR3 sequences listed, approximately 16% are singletons. CDR1 and CDR2 from the germline V gene are LGHNA and YNFKEQ. V lost 0 bases to trimming and J lost 6 bases, with 12 bases between them. CDR3 length equals 15 residues. The chain employs TRBV4-2 and TRBJ1-5, with D perhaps TRBD1 (5 bases). The sequence came from a man between 50 and 69 years old who received an inactivated influenza vaccine. This specimen was CD4+ T cells sorted from PBMCs, taken around 25 months after vaccination. CDR3 coding DNA: TGTGCCAGCAGCCAAGAAGTTGGGGGGTTTCAGCCCCAGCATTTT. It specifies CASSQEVGGFQPQHF.